The 32 T cell receptor beta chains given below trace back to one sample, sequenced in a study of blood T cell repertoires in COVID-19. This table comes from immunoSEQ multiplex PCR, and its TCRdb copy is limited to in-frame clones, with some not included. Among 200,000 to 300,000 clones listed, around nine tenths were seen once. The sequenced sample consisted of PBMCs or T cells enriched from blood (not recorded which). The receptors were gathered from a woman aged 18-30 years who had recovered from COVID-19.

V gene TRBV5-4 combines with J gene TRBJ2-2; TRBD2 matches 11 bases. J gave up 1 base and V 4 bases, and 3 bases lay outside the gene matches. Germline V lookup: CDR1 SGHNT, CDR2 YYREEE (reference sequence). The CDR3 is 16 residues long. The CDR3: CASSAGTSGNTGELFF. CDR3 nucleotides: TGTGCCAGCAGCGCGGGGACTAGCGGGAACACCGGGGAGCTGTTTTTT.

The chain has TRBV7-2 and TRBJ2-5, with a weak D call TRBD2 (5 bases). Trimming pared 5 bases from V and 3 bases from J, leaving 13 bases between. Looked up from germline, CDR1 is SGHTA and CDR2 is FQGNSA. The CDR3 contains 14 residues. Written as DNA, the CDR3 is TGTGCCAGCAGCGTTGACTATAACAAAGAGACCCAGTACTTC. Its translation: CASSVDYNKETQYF.

The CDR3 sequence is CATSDFRTGEYGYTF. Here the CDR3 DNA reads TGTGCCACCAGTGACTTTCGGACAGGGGAGTATGGCTACACCTTC. The chain has TRBV24-1 and TRBJ1-2; 9 bases map to TRBD1. V lost 4 bases, J lost 5 bases, and 7 bases stayed unmatched. From germline, CDR1 is KGHDR and CDR2 SFDVKD. The CDR3 length is 15 residues.

This sequence joins TRBV27 and TRBJ2-5, with 12 bases fitting TRBD2. The ends lost 5 bases at V and 5 bases at J; junction bases unmatched: 9. The CDR3 contains 16 residues. Germline V gives CDR1 MNHEY, CDR2 SMNVEV (reference sequence). CDR3 sequence: CASSPASGRAAETQYF. The DNA of the CDR3 is TGTGCCAGCAGTCCCGCTAGCGGGAGGGCCGCTGAGACCCAGTACTTC.

This sequence joins TRBV5-4 and TRBJ2-2; TRBD2 matches 10 bases. Losses at the gene ends were 2 bases for V and 7 bases for J; bases not matched to a gene: 8. The CDR3 consists of 16 residues. Looked up from germline, CDR1 is SGHNT and CDR2 is YYREEE (reference sequence). CDR3 bases: TGTGCCAGCAGCTTAGGAACTAGCGGGGAAATCGGGGAGCTGTTTTTT. It encodes CASSLGTSGEIGELFF.

J is TRBJ2-1 and V is TRBV5-1; TRBD2 matches at 8 bases. V lost 2 bases, J lost 10 bases, and 5 bases stayed unmatched. Germline-derived CDR1 and CDR2 are SGHRS and YFSETQ. The CDR3 sequence is 13 residues long. The CDR3 region is CASSLVAGGEQFF. CDR3 nucleotide sequence: TGCGCCAGCAGCTTAGTCGCGGGAGGCGAGCAGTTCTTC.

This clone was counted only a few times. V is TRBV4-1 and J is TRBJ2-5; possible D gene TRBD2, 7 bases. This CDR3 contains 19 residues. The germline V gene has CDR1 MGHRA and CDR2 YSYEKL. V lost 2 bases, J lost 2 bases, and 24 bases lay in between. CDR3: CASSQSGLGGGGPQETQYF. The CDR3 nucleotides read TGCGCCAGCAGCCAATCCGGGCTCGGGGGCGGGGGACCACAAGAGACCCAGTACTTC.

The CDR3 DNA reads TGTGCCAGCTCACCCCGCGGGGGGGCTGGCTACACCTTC. Its translation: CASSPRGGAGYTF. This sequence joins TRBV18 and TRBJ1-2, with D possibly matching TRBD1 (6 bases). V shed 3 bases and J shed 7 bases, with 12 bases lying between them. The length of the CDR3 is 13 residues. Germline V CDR1 and CDR2: KGHSH, LQKENI.

This clone appeared a single time. The CDR3 loop is CASSVQGVTNEKLFF. CDR3 in DNA: TGTGCCAGTAGTGTACAGGGGGTTACTAATGAAAAACTGTTTTTT. This chain joins TRBV19 and TRBJ1-4; 8 bases fit TRBD1. Trimming at V came to 5 bases and at J to 2 bases, leaving 4 bases not matched to a gene. The germline gives CDR1 LNHDA, CDR2 SQIVND (reference sequence). CDR3 size: 15 residues.

This clone was counted only a few times. The rearrangement joins TRBV12-3 or TRBV12-4 to TRBJ2-6; maybe TRBD1 (5 bases). This CDR3 is 13 amino acids long. Trimming left V 4 bases short and J 4 bases short, with 5 bases between. DNA of the CDR3: TGTGCCAGCAGTTGGACAGGGGCCAACGTCCTGACTTTC. Its protein product is CASSWTGANVLTF.

This clone has a handful of counts. The DNA for the CDR3 is TGTGCCAGCAGCTGGACAGGGAGGGAAGAGACCCAGTACTTC. It codes for CASSWTGREETQYF. The V and J genes are TRBV6-2 or TRBV6-3 and TRBJ2-5, with a weak D call TRBD1 (8 bases). Germline lookup yields CDR1 MNHEY and CDR2 SVGEGT. V was clipped by 6 bases and J by 3 bases, with 14 bases between them. The CDR3 consists of 14 residues.

This chain connects TRBV28 to TRBJ1-2, with 8 bases matching TRBD1. V shed 3 bases and J 8 bases; nucleotides not matched to a gene: 8. CDR3 size: 14 residues. CDR1 is MDHEN and CDR2 is SYDVKM in the germline V gene. CDR3 DNA: TGTGCCAGCAGTTTCTCGGGACAGGTCCTGGGCTACACCTTC. Its protein is CASSFSGQVLGYTF.

This sequence joins TRBV7-6 and TRBJ2-7; unclear D gene. Germline values: CDR1 SGHVS, CDR2 FNYEAQ. V lost 3 bases and J 2 bases, leaving 14 bases between the germline ends. This CDR3 region has 15 residues. CDR3 in amino acids: CASSFGPPRTYEQYF. The CDR3 DNA reads TGTGCCAGCAGCTTCGGCCCTCCGAGGACCTACGAGCAGTACTTC. Supplemented by reference TRBV7-6 and TRBJ2-7, the full variable domain reads GAGVSQSPRYKVTKRGQDVALRCDPISGHVSLYWYRQALGQGPEFLTYFNYEAQQDKSGLPNDRFSAERPEGSISTLTIQRTEQRDSAMYRCASSFGPPRTYEQYFGPGTRLTVT.

On this clone itself: Other DNA sequences from this sample encode an identical CDR3 as well. This chain links TRBV4-2 with TRBJ2-2; D possibly corresponds to TRBD2 (5 bases). The CDR3 contains 13 residues. V was clipped by 5 bases and J by 4 bases, with 8 bases between them. CDR1 LGHNA and CDR2 YNFKEQ come from the germline V gene. In nucleotides, the CDR3 is TGTGCCAGCAGCTTGACTACCACCGGGGAGCTGTTTTTT. Its translation is CASSLTTTGELFF.

V usage is TRBV5-1 and J usage is TRBJ1-6; D gene uncertain. The CDR3 loop spans 15 amino acids. Germline loops: CDR1 SGHRS, CDR2 YFSETQ. V was trimmed by 2 bases and J by 6 bases, leaving 12 bases between them. The CDR3, as DNA: TGCGCCAGCAGCTTTCGTGAGGGTATTAATTCACCCCTCCACTTT. Translation: CASSFREGINSPLHF.

On this clone: Compared with germline, one end of the junction differs, possibly owing to a read error. The rearrangement joins TRBV7-8 to TRBJ2-7; 12 nucleotides align to TRBD2. This CDR3 is 14 amino acids long. The V gene's germline CDR1 is SGHVS and CDR2 FQNEAQ. CDR3 in amino acids: CASSLAGGPDEQYF. CDR3 nucleotides: TGTGCCAGCAGCCTAGCGGGGGGGCCAGATGAGCAGTACTTC.

The chain has TRBV27 and TRBJ2-2, with 7 nucleotides matching TRBD1. This CDR3 is 16 amino acids long. CDR1 is MNHEY and CDR2 is SMNVEV in the germline V gene (reference sequence). The ends lost 4 bases at V and 1 base at J; junction bases unmatched: 6. This CDR3 is CASSSSWTGNTGELFF. The CDR3 bases are TGTGCCAGCAGTTCCTCGTGGACAGGGAACACCGGGGAGCTGTTTTTT.

V gene TRBV7-8 combines with J gene TRBJ1-5; 7 nucleotides agree with TRBD1. The germline V gene encodes CDR1 SGHVS and CDR2 FQNEAQ. This CDR3 is built from 14 residues. V trimming: 7 bases; J trimming: 6 bases; junction bases outside the gene matches: 9. The DNA of the CDR3 is TGTGCCAGCACCGAAACAGGGGCTATTCAGCCCCAGCATTTT. It encodes CASTETGAIQPQHF.

The V gene is TRBV5-1, the J gene TRBJ2-7, with 7 bases lining up with TRBD2. Germline V gene sequence: CDR1 SGHRS, CDR2 YFSETQ. Trimming took 2 bases from V and 2 from J; bases not matched to a gene: 4. This CDR3 region has 14 residues. The DNA for the CDR3 is TGCGCCAGCAGCTTCGCTAGCGGCGCCTACGAGCAGTACTTC. It translates to CASSFASGAYEQYF.

The chain employs TRBV5-6 and TRBJ1-4, with 7 bases identical to TRBD1. V shed 1 base, J shed 8 bases, and the junction held 11 bases outside the gene matches. CDR3 length equals 16 residues. CDR1 and CDR2 from the germline V gene are SGHDT and YYEEEE. CDR3 in DNA: TGTGCCAGCAGCTTGAGTTATTGGCAGGGGGAAGAAAAACTGTTTTTT. It encodes CASSLSYWQGEEKLFF.

The chain has TRBV4-1 and TRBJ2-1; 11 bases agree with TRBD1. CDR1 is MGHRA and CDR2 is YSYEKL in the germline V gene. Germline trimming cut 1 base from V and 9 bases from J; bases unmatched to any gene: 11. The CDR3 runs to 17 residues. DNA for the CDR3: TGCGCCAGCAGCCAAGTAGTAGGACAGGGGGCGCGGAGTGAGCAGTTCTTC. This encodes CASSQVVGQGARSEQFF.

The V and J genes are TRBV19 and TRBJ2-3; D remains ambiguous. The CDR3 contains 14 residues. The germline V gene encodes CDR1 LNHDA and CDR2 SQIVND (reference sequence). Trimming left V 11 bases short and J 0 bases short, with 15 bases between. The CDR3: CAAGRRFSTDTQYF. DNA for the CDR3: TGTGCCGCTGGGCGTCGGTTCAGCACAGATACGCAGTATTTT.

This chain connects TRBV19 to TRBJ2-1, with no clear D. This CDR3 is built from 15 residues. CDR1 is LNHDA and CDR2 is SQIVND in the germline V gene (reference sequence). V dropped 2 bases and J dropped 6 bases, with 14 bases sitting between them. CDR3 in DNA: TGTGCCAGTAGTATACTGGAGACCCAAACCAATGAGCAGTTCTTC. Translation gives CASSILETQTNEQFF.

V usage is TRBV13 and J usage is TRBJ2-6; 8 bases line up with TRBD2. CDR1 is PRHDT and CDR2 is FYEKMQ in the germline V gene (reference sequence). V lost 3 bases to trimming and J lost 0 bases; unmatched junction nucleotides: 4. This CDR3 is 17 amino acids long. In DNA form, the CDR3 reads TGTGCCAGCAGCTTTCTAGCGGGTAGCTCTGGGGCCAACGTCCTGACTTTC. Protein sequence: CASSFLAGSSGANVLTF.

This clone occurred once. This rearrangement joins TRBV7-7 to TRBJ2-1, with 16 bases matching TRBD2. The V and J ends lost 10 bases and 3 bases, in that order; junction bases with no gene match: 9. Per germline, CDR1 SSHAT and CDR2 FNYEAQ (reference sequence). The CDR3 is made up of 17 amino acids. CDR3 in DNA: TGTGCCACCGGGACTAGCGGGAGGGCCCACATCTACAATGAGCAGTTCTTC. Amino acids: CATGTSGRAHIYNEQFF. Variable domain in full (rest from reference TRBV7-7 and TRBJ2-1): GAGVSQSPRYKVTKRGQDVTLRCDPISSHATLYWYQQALGQGPEFLTYFNYEAQPDKSGLPSDRFSAERPEGSISTLTIQRTEQRDSAMYRCATGTSGRAHIYNEQFFGPGTRLTVL.

The CDR3 coding sequence is TGTGCCACCAGGAATGGGCGACAGGGCGACACCGGGGAGCTGTTTTTT. Translating it yields CATRNGRQGDTGELFF. The chain is built from TRBV24-1 and TRBJ2-2, with 7 positions matching TRBD1. V shed 7 bases, J shed 3 bases, and the junction held 10 bases outside the gene matches. Per germline, CDR1 KGHDR and CDR2 SFDVKD. The CDR3 consists of 16 residues.

The chain combines TRBV15 with TRBJ1-4, with 7 bases lining up with TRBD1. V shed 2 bases, J shed 5 bases, and the junction held 8 bases outside the gene matches. Germline-derived CDR1 and CDR2 are LNHNV and YYDKDF (reference sequence). CDR3 size: 16 residues. CDR3 nucleotides: TGTGCCACCAGCAGATCCTTGGACAGGAGGAATGAAAAACTGTTTTTT. Its protein product is CATSRSLDRRNEKLFF.

This clone was picked up one time. This chain links TRBV19 with TRBJ1-1; TRBD1 matches 11 bases. CDR1 and CDR2 from the germline V gene are LNHDA and SQIVND (reference sequence). V shed 5 bases and J 7 bases; nucleotides not matched to a gene: 6. The length of the CDR3 is 14 residues. The CDR3 region is CASSPRTGGDEAFF. The CDR3 nucleotides are TGTGCCAGTAGTCCGCGGACAGGGGGCGATGAAGCTTTCTTT.

This rearrangement joins TRBV5-5 to TRBJ1-2; 7 positions match TRBD1. The CDR3 covers 15 residues. Germline assignment: CDR1 SGHKS and CDR2 YYEKEE (reference sequence). Trimming took 4 bases from V and 2 from J; bases not matched to a gene: 8. The CDR3 spells CASSTGQPPNYGYTF. CDR3 sequence (DNA): TGTGCCAGCAGCACGGGACAGCCCCCGAACTATGGCTACACCTTC.

This chain links TRBV2 with TRBJ2-7; a weak D match, TRBD1 (6 bases). CDR3 length: 12 residues. Between the trimmed V and J ends, which lost 6 bases and 8 bases, there was a span of 14 bases. Germline loops: CDR1 SNHLY, CDR2 FYNNEI. CDR3 sequence (DNA): TGTGCCAGCAGAAATGGACAGATCAAGCAGTACTTC. Protein product: CASRNGQIKQYF.

The rearrangement links TRBV29-1 to TRBJ1-1; unclear D gene. The V gene lost 3 bases and the J gene lost 6 bases, with 8 bases spanning the gap. The germline gives CDR1 SQVTM, CDR2 ANQGSEA. The CDR3 is made up of 11 amino acids. The CDR3 nucleotides are TGCAGCGTTGAGCGGGCACCTGAAGCTTTCTTT. It translates to CSVERAPEAFF. Using reference TRBV29-1 and TRBJ1-1 for the parts outside the CDR3, the full variable domain is SAVISQKPSRDICQRGTSLTIQCQVDSQVTMMFWYRQQPGQSLTLIATANQGSEATYESGFVIDKFPISRPNLTFSTLTVSNMSPEDSSIYLCSVERAPEAFFGQGTRLTVV.

The rearrangement joins TRBV28 to TRBJ2-1; tentative D call: TRBD1 (5 bases). CDR1 is MDHEN and CDR2 is SYDVKM in the germline V gene. CDR3 size: 14 residues. V shed 8 bases and J shed 6 bases, with 17 bases lying between them. CDR3 residues: CASDSLSGVNEQFF. Written as DNA, the CDR3 is TGTGCCAGCGACAGTTTAAGTGGGGTCAATGAGCAGTTCTTC.